One and the same sample provided the 23 T cell receptor beta chains below, sequenced in a study of blood T cell repertoires in COVID-19. Data came from immunoSEQ multiplex PCR; TCRdb stores just in-frame clones and leaves some out. This sample has about 120,000 clones; over 80% occur once, and the top ten carry approximately 0.75%. Sequenced material: peripheral blood. The receptors come from a woman in her seventies with acute or convalescent COVID-19.

The chain links TRBV3-1 (or the pseudogene TRBV3-2) to TRBJ1-1; 8 positions match TRBD1. This CDR3 is built from 15 residues. CDR1 and CDR2 from the germline V gene are LGHDT and YNNKEL (reference sequence). V was pared by 6 bases and J by 5 bases, with 11 bases of the junction left unmatched. The DNA for the CDR3 is TGTGCCAGCAGTCGCGACTTTACAGGGGGGACTGAAGCTTTCTTT. Protein product: CASSRDFTGGTEAFF.

The J gene is TRBJ2-6, the V gene TRBV25-1; the D is unclear. There are 15 residues in the CDR3. CDR1 and CDR2 from the germline V gene are MGHDK and SYGVNS. Trimming pared 1 base from V and 1 base from J, leaving 5 bases between. The CDR3 here is CASSESSSGANVLTF. The CDR3 DNA reads TGTGCCAGCAGTGAATCCTCTTCTGGGGCCAACGTCCTGACTTTC.

The V gene is TRBV5-1, the J gene TRBJ2-1; tentatively, D is TRBD2 (6 bases). CDR3 size: 13 residues. In germline, CDR1 is SGHRS, CDR2 YFSETQ. The V end lost 3 bases, the J end lost 6 bases, and 10 bases lay between the germline ends. Here the CDR3 DNA reads TGCGCCAGCAGCTCCCGGGACTTCAATGAGCAGTTCTTC. This sequence encodes CASSSRDFNEQFF.

This clone was seen just once. The rearrangement links TRBV11-2 to TRBJ1-5; D may be TRBD1 (5 bases). The length of the CDR3 is 15 residues. The germline V gene has CDR1 SGHAT and CDR2 FQNNGV. The V end lost 0 bases, the J end lost 5 bases, and 11 bases lay between the germline ends. The CDR3 DNA is TGTGCCAGCAGCTTAGATGGCAGGGAGGATCAGCCCCAGCATTTT. Translated: CASSLDGREDQPQHF.

The chain is built from TRBV24-1 and TRBJ2-5; possible D gene TRBD2, 7 bases. Germline CDR1 is KGHDR and CDR2 is SFDVKD. The CDR3 runs 15 residues. The V end was cut by 5 bases, the J end by 2 bases, with 14 bases between. CDR3 amino acids: CATSGRGAPQETQYF. The CDR3 DNA reads as TGTGCCACCAGTGGTCGGGGGGCGCCTCAAGAGACCCAGTACTTC.

The chain is built from TRBV7-2 and TRBJ2-3; possible D gene TRBD2, 5 bases. Trimming took 1 base from V and 10 from J, leaving 18 bases between them. The CDR3 covers 15 residues. CDR1 and CDR2 from the germline V gene are SGHTA and FQGNSA. CDR3 in DNA: TGTGCCAGCAGCTTAGGGGGTAGCGCCCTGGGATCGCAGTATTTT. This gives the protein CASSLGGSALGSQYF.

The chain carries TRBV4-1 and TRBJ2-5; unclear D gene. Germline CDR1 reads MGHRA; CDR2 reads YSYEKL. The CDR3 sequence is 14 residues long. V was shortened by 4 bases and J by 2 bases, with 11 bases between the two germline ends. The CDR3 is CASSLQAVQETQYF. The CDR3 coding sequence is TGCGCCAGCAGCCTCCAGGCAGTACAAGAGACCCAGTACTTC.

The chain uses TRBV18 and TRBJ1-6, with D possibly matching TRBD1 (6 bases). The germline gives CDR1 KGHSH, CDR2 LQKENI. Trimming took off 3 bases at V and 6 bases at J, with 12 bases between the two ends. The CDR3 extends over 15 amino acids. In DNA form, the CDR3 reads TGTGCCAGCTCACCTATGACAGGTAGTAATTCACCCCTCCACTTT. Amino acids: CASSPMTGSNSPLHF.

CDR3 in amino acids: CASSVGLAGAREQYF. DNA of the CDR3: TGTGCCAGCAGCGTAGGGCTAGCGGGAGCCAGGGAGCAGTACTTC. The chain recombines TRBV9 with TRBJ2-7, with TRBD2 matching 10 bases. Trimming removed 0 bases from V and 7 bases from J; junction bases left unmatched: 7. The CDR3 runs to 15 residues. The germline gives CDR1 SGDLS, CDR2 YYNGEE.

V is TRBV6-5 and J is TRBJ1-2, with 7 bases matching TRBD1. This CDR3 has 15 residues. The V gene's germline CDR1 is MNHEY and CDR2 SVGAGI. With 0 bases clipped from V and 4 bases from J, the junction kept 5 bases outside the gene matches. The CDR3 DNA reads as TGTGCCAGCAGTTACTCAAGGCAGGGGGTCTATGGCTACACCTTC. Protein sequence: CASSYSRQGVYGYTF.

The rearrangement links TRBV19 to TRBJ1-1; 8 nucleotides line up with TRBD1. Germline CDR1 and CDR2: LNHDA and SQIVND (reference sequence). CDR3 size: 16 residues. Trimming took 4 bases from V and 5 from J; bases not matched to a gene: 12. The CDR3 DNA is TGTGCCAGTAGTACTCGGGCCCAGGGGGCGAAGACTGAAGCTTTCTTT. Translating it yields CASSTRAQGAKTEAFF.

The chain joins TRBV7-2 to TRBJ2-1; 13 bases are a match to TRBD2. The CDR3 covers 15 residues. V shed 5 bases, J shed 9 bases, and the junction held 7 bases outside the gene matches. CDR1 is SGHTA, CDR2 FQGNSA, per germline. CDR3 sequence: CASSPGLAGSTEQFF. In DNA form, the CDR3 reads TGTGCCAGCAGCCCGGGACTAGCGGGGTCAACTGAGCAGTTCTTC.

The CDR3 is CASSPRRAGMTEAFF. The CDR3 region has the DNA TGTGCCAGCTCCCCAAGGAGGGCAGGTATGACTGAAGCTTTCTTT. The genes are TRBV2 and TRBJ1-1, with D unresolved. Trimming stripped 8 bases from V and 5 bases from J, with 21 bases between. The germline gives CDR1 SNHLY, CDR2 FYNNEI. The CDR3 consists of 15 residues.

As for this clone: Other DNA sequences from this sample encode an identical CDR3 as well. This chain links TRBV12-3 or TRBV12-4 with TRBJ1-2, with a weak D call TRBD1 (5 bases). Trimming left V 7 bases short and J 3 bases short, with 12 bases between. The CDR3 runs 13 residues. The CDR3 sequence is CASTLGGDYGYTF. Written as DNA, the CDR3 is TGTGCCAGCACCTTGGGAGGGGACTATGGCTACACCTTC.

The J gene is TRBJ2-1, the V gene TRBV24-1; TRBD2 matches at 11 bases. With V trimmed by 3 bases and J by 5 bases, 5 bases remained unmatched. The germline V gene has CDR1 KGHDR and CDR2 SFDVKD. This CDR3 has 16 amino acids. The DNA of the CDR3 is TGTGCCACCAGTGATCCCGGGACTAGCGGCCACAATGAGCAGTTCTTC. This gives the protein CATSDPGTSGHNEQFF.

The chain joins TRBV27 to TRBJ2-3, with D hard to call. Trimming removed 8 bases at V and 1 base at J, with 13 bases between. The germline CDR1 and CDR2 sequences are MNHEY and SMNVEV (reference sequence). The CDR3 has 14 residues. The CDR3 sequence is CASVPRGGTDTQYF. CDR3 nucleotide sequence: TGTGCCAGCGTCCCTCGCGGAGGCACAGATACGCAGTATTTT.

This rearrangement joins TRBV7-3 to TRBJ2-2, with 9 positions matching TRBD1. J lost 6 bases, V lost 8 bases, and 4 bases had no gene match. Germline V gene sequence: CDR1 SGHTA, CDR2 FQGTGA. The CDR3 totals 13 residues. In DNA form, the CDR3 reads TGTGCCAGCGCCAGGGACAGGGCCGGGGAGCTGTTTTTT. Residues: CASARDRAGELFF. Using reference TRBV7-3 and TRBJ2-2 for the parts outside the CDR3, the full variable domain is GAGVSQTPSNKVTEKGKYVELRCDPISGHTALYWYRQSLGQGPEFLIYFQGTGAADDSGLPNDRFFAVRPEGSVSTLKIQRTERGDSAVYLCASARDRAGELFFGEGSRLTVL.

The V gene is TRBV11-3, the J gene TRBJ1-1; D is perhaps TRBD1 (5 bases). This CDR3 spans 13 amino acids. The ends were cut back, 1 base at V and 8 bases at J, with 11 bases in the middle. CDR1 is SGHNT, CDR2 YENEEA, per germline. CDR3 nucleotide sequence: TGTGCCAGCAGCTTAGGCCAGGGCGGCGAAGCTTTCTTT. It codes for CASSLGQGGEAFF.

V is TRBV3-1 (or the pseudogene TRBV3-2) and J is TRBJ2-5; TRBD1 agrees at 12 bases. V dropped 4 bases and J dropped 5; count of bases not matched to a gene: 5. CDR1 and CDR2 (germline): LGHDT, YNNKEL (reference sequence). The CDR3 is 15 amino acids. The CDR3 loop is CASSPGQGATETQYF. For the CDR3, the DNA is TGTGCCAGCAGCCCGGGACAGGGGGCGACGGAGACCCAGTACTTC.

This rearrangement joins TRBV28 to TRBJ1-2, with D perhaps TRBD1 (5 bases). CDR1 is MDHEN and CDR2 is SYDVKM in the germline V gene. Trimming removed 5 bases at V and 4 bases at J, with 23 bases between. This CDR3 contains 17 residues. This CDR3 is CASSPAGGAVLFYGYTF. CDR3 nucleotide sequence: TGTGCCAGCAGTCCAGCCGGGGGAGCAGTTTTATTCTATGGCTACACCTTC.

The chain recombines TRBV15 with TRBJ1-3; D not resolved. Germline V gene sequence: CDR1 LNHNV, CDR2 YYDKDF (reference sequence). The CDR3 has 15 amino acids. Trimming pared 0 bases from V and 1 base from J, leaving 7 bases between. The CDR3 reads CATSRDTGSGNTIYF. The CDR3 region has the DNA TGTGCCACCAGCAGAGATACCGGGTCTGGAAACACCATATATTTT. Looking up the rest from reference TRBV15 and TRBJ1-3 gives the full variable domain: DAMVIQNPRYQVTQFGKPVTLSCSQTLNHNVMYWYQQKSSQAPKLLFHYYDKDFNNEADTPDNFQSRRPNTSFCFLDIRSPGLGDTAMYLCATSRDTGSGNTIYFGEGSWLTVV.

In its sample, this clone was seen a few times. This chain uses TRBV5-4 with TRBJ1-2; D is ambiguous. The CDR3 totals 14 residues. Germline-derived CDR1 and CDR2 are SGHNT and YYREEE (reference sequence). The ends were cut back, 2 bases at V and 4 bases at J, with 12 bases in the middle. The CDR3 region is CASSFEGGSYGYTF. The CDR3 DNA reads as TGTGCCAGCAGCTTTGAGGGTGGTAGCTATGGCTACACCTTC.

This sequence joins TRBV29-1 and TRBJ2-7, with TRBD2 identical over 10 bases. The V segment lost 4 bases and the J segment 2 bases; nucleotides outside the gene matches: 2. The CDR3 spans 13 residues. Germline CDR1 and CDR2: SQVTM and ANQGSEA. CDR3 sequence: CSVVAGGPYEQYF. The CDR3 region has the DNA TGCAGCGTTGTAGCGGGGGGCCCCTACGAGCAGTACTTC.